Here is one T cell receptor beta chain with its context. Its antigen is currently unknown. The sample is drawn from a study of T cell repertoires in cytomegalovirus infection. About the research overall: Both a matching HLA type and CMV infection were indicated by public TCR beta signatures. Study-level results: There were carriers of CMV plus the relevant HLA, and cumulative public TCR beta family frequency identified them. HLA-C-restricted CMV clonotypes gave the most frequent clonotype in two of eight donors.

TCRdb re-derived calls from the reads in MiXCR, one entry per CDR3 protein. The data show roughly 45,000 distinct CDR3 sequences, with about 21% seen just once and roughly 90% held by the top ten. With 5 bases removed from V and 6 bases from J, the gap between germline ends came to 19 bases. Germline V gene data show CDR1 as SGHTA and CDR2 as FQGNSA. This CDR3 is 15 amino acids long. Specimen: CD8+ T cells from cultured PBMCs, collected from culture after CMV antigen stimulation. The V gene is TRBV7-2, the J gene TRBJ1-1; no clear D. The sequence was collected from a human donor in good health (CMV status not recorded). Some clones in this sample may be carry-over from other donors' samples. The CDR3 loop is CASSQGPNLGPEAFF. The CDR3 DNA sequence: TGTGCCAGCAGCCAAGGACCTAACTTGGGCCCTGAAGCTTTCTTT.